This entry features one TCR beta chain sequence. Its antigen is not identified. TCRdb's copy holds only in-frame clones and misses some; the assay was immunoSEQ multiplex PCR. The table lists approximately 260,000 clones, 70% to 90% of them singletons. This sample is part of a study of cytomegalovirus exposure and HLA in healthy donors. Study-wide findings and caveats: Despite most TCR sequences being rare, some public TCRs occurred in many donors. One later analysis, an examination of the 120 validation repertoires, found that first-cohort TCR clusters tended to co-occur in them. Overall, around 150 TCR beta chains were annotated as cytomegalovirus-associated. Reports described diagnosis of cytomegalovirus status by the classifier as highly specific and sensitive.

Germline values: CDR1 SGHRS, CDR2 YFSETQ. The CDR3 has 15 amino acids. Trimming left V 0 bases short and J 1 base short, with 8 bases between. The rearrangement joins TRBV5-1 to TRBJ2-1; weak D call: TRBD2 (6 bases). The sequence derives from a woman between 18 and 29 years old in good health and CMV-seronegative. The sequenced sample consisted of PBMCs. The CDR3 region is CASSLEAGSYNEQFF. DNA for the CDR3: TGCGCCAGCAGCTTGGAGGCGGGGTCCTACAATGAGCAGTTCTTC.